The 28 T cell receptor beta chains in this list originate from one sample, sequenced in a study of T-cell memory formation after mild COVID-19. Using its own MiXCR run on the 5' RACE reads, TCRdb lists one record per CDR3 protein. The sample has around 340,000 distinct CDR3 sequences, roughly an eighth seen once. Specimen: PBMCs or a T cell subset sorted from them (not recorded which). These receptors originate from a man younger than 35 who had mild COVID-19 (a few samples of this study predate the infection). Cell type and time point are not known.

J is TRBJ2-5 and V is TRBV6-5; 7 bases align to TRBD2. Germline V gene sequence: CDR1 MNHEY, CDR2 SVGAGI. J lost 10 bases, V lost 2 bases, and 10 bases had no gene match. This CDR3 is 14 amino acids long. The CDR3 sequence: CASSYGEGPQGQYF. The CDR3 DNA is TGTGCCAGCAGTTACGGGGAGGGCCCGCAGGGCCAGTACTTC.

J is TRBJ2-7 and V is TRBV5-6, with D possibly TRBD2 on 6 matching bases. The length of the CDR3 is 12 residues. V lost 4 bases, J lost 7 bases, and 12 bases lay in between. Germline CDR1 reads SGHDT; CDR2 reads YYEEEE. The CDR3 spells CASSGGFEEQYV. The CDR3 DNA reads TGTGCCAGCAGCGGGGGGTTTGAGGAGCAGTACGTC.

The table lists this clonotype with a few counts. The V gene is TRBV9, the J gene TRBJ2-1; no clear D gene. With 4 bases removed from V and 7 bases from J, the gap between germline ends came to 9 bases. The CDR3 has 12 amino acids. Germline CDR1 SGDLS, CDR2 YYNGEE. In DNA, the CDR3 is TGTGCCAGCAGCTCCGACGAGAATGAGCAGTTCTTC. Protein: CASSSDENEQFF. Based on the CDR3 plus reference TRBV9 and TRBJ2-1, the full variable domain is DSGVTQTPKHLITATGQRVTLRCSPRSGDLSVYWYQQSLDQGLQFLIQYYNGEERAKGNILERFSAQQFPDLHSELNLSSLELGDSALYFCASSSDENEQFFGPGTRLTVL.

The J gene is TRBJ1-1, the V gene TRBV12-3 or TRBV12-4; no clear D. V was cut by 3 bases and J by 3 bases, with 14 bases left in between. The length of the CDR3 is 15 residues. CDR3 protein: CASSLNMHTYTEAFF. CDR3 sequence (DNA): TGTGCCAGCAGTTTGAATATGCATACTTACACTGAAGCTTTCTTT.

Turning to this clonotype: A junction end diverges from the germline sequence, so it may reflect a read error. The rearrangement links TRBV7-7 to TRBJ2-5; 7 nucleotides align to TRBD1. The CDR3 runs to 15 residues. Germline CDR1 is SSHAT and CDR2 is FNYEAQ (reference sequence). The CDR3 here is CASSSPEGQKETQYF. CDR3 DNA: TGTGCTAGCAGCTCGCCCGAGGGACAGAAAGAGACCCAGTACTTC. Together with reference TRBV7-7 and TRBJ2-5, the CDR3 gives the full variable domain: GAGVSQSPRYKVTKRGQDVTLRCDPISSHATLYWYQQALGQGPEFLTYFNYEAQPDKSGLPSDRFSAERPEGSISTLTIQRTEQRDSAMYRCASSSPEGQKETQYFGPGTRLLVL.

This clonotype turned up a few times. The chain uses TRBV20-1 and TRBJ2-3, with D perhaps TRBD1 (6 bases). From germline, CDR1 is DFQATT and CDR2 SNEGSKA (reference sequence). The CDR3 runs 15 residues. V shed 5 bases and J shed 5 bases, with 20 bases lying between them. CDR3 nucleotides: TGCAGTGCTTCCGGGACACTATCCTCTGGAGATACGCAGTATTTT. Protein product: CSASGTLSSGDTQYF.

As to this clonotype: One end of the junction is discordant with germline, which a read error may explain. The chain is built from TRBV6-6 and TRBJ2-5; 9 bases align to TRBD2. The CDR3 has 15 amino acids. Looked up from germline, CDR1 is MNHNY and CDR2 is SVGAGI (reference sequence). CDR3 sequence (DNA): TGTGCCAGCAGTCACTCCCGGACTAGCGAAGAGACCCAGTACTTC. Translating gives CASSHSRTSEETQYF.

The sample holds many counts of this clonotype. The gene calls are TRBV4-2 and TRBJ2-5; 13 bases align to TRBD2. This CDR3 region has 16 residues. V shed 0 bases, J shed 3 bases, and the junction held 1 base outside the gene matches. The germline CDR1 and CDR2 sequences are LGHNA and YNFKEQ. CDR3 DNA: TGTGCCAGCAGCCAAGAGGGGACTAGCGGGGAAGAGACCCAGTACTTC. The encoded protein is CASSQEGTSGEETQYF.

The chain recombines TRBV5-1 with TRBJ1-2; D ambiguous. This CDR3 spans 16 amino acids. Trimming removed 4 bases from V and 0 bases from J, with 16 bases in between. Germline V gene sequence: CDR1 SGHRS, CDR2 YFSETQ. The CDR3 sequence: CASSDIPGDPNYGYTF. The DNA of the CDR3 is TGCGCCAGCAGCGACATCCCAGGAGACCCTAACTATGGCTACACCTTC.

This clonotype appeared many times. The chain joins TRBV20-1 to TRBJ1-4; D might be TRBD1 (5 bases). V lost 0 bases and J 3 bases, leaving 11 bases between the germline ends. This CDR3 has 15 residues. Germline CDR1 DFQATT, CDR2 SNEGSKA (reference sequence). Written as DNA, the CDR3 is TGCAGTGCTAGAGATGGGGGAAACGCTAATGAAAAACTGTTTTTT. This gives the protein CSARDGGNANEKLFF.

The chain combines TRBV7-2 with TRBJ1-5; TRBD1 matches 9 bases. In germline, CDR1 is SGHTA, CDR2 FQGNSA. CDR3 size: 16 residues. V trimming: 2 bases; J trimming: 4 bases; junction bases outside the gene matches: 6. CDR3 sequence: CASSLLGQGVNQPQHF. The DNA of the CDR3 is TGTGCCAGCAGCTTACTGGGACAGGGTGTTAATCAGCCCCAGCATTTT.

The V and J genes are TRBV5-1 and TRBJ2-2, with 8 bases that match TRBD1. V was clipped by 4 bases and J by 3 bases; unmatched bases: 2. Germline V gene lookup returns CDR1 SGHRS and CDR2 YFSETQ. The CDR3 runs to 14 residues. CDR3 amino acids: CASSKGQDTGELFF. The CDR3 nucleotides read TGCGCCAGCAGCAAGGGACAGGACACCGGGGAGCTGTTTTTT.

This clonotype was observed at least ten times. The V and J genes are TRBV5-1 and TRBJ2-3; 8 nucleotides line up with TRBD2. The CDR3 consists of 16 residues. Trimming at V came to 0 bases and at J to 2 bases, leaving 5 bases not matched to a gene. CDR1 is SGHRS and CDR2 is YFSETQ in the germline V gene. CDR3 sequence: CASSLVLAALTDTQYF. As DNA, the CDR3 is TGCGCCAGCAGCTTGGTACTAGCGGCCCTCACAGATACGCAGTATTTT.

This clonotype occurred a few times. J is TRBJ1-6 and V is TRBV5-1; TRBD1 agrees at 7 bases. The germline gives CDR1 SGHRS, CDR2 YFSETQ. The CDR3 loop spans 15 amino acids. With V trimmed by 6 bases and J by 7 bases, 10 bases remained unmatched. CDR3 bases: TGCGCCAGCAACCCCACCGGGACAGACAATTCACCCCTCCACTTT. As protein: CASNPTGTDNSPLHF.

The J gene is TRBJ2-7, the V gene TRBV6-6, with 7 nucleotides matching TRBD1. This CDR3 is 13 amino acids long. With 3 bases clipped from V and 5 bases from J, the junction kept 4 bases outside the gene matches. CDR1 and CDR2 from the germline V gene are MNHNY and SVGAGI (reference sequence). The DNA for the CDR3 is TGTGCCAGCAGTTATCAGACAGGGAACGAGCAGTACGTC. This encodes CASSYQTGNEQYV.

This clonotype was seen only a few times. The chain's CDR3 is CASSPRATSGGNEQFF. DNA of the CDR3: TGTGCCAGCAGCCCTAGGGCGACTAGCGGGGGGAATGAGCAGTTCTTC. The chain employs TRBV11-2 and TRBJ2-1, with 13 bases aligning to TRBD2. CDR3 length: 16 amino acids. V shed 5 bases and J 7 bases; nucleotides not matched to a gene: 8. Germline values: CDR1 SGHAT, CDR2 FQNNGV.

This clonotype has just a few counts. The gene calls are TRBV7-9 and TRBJ1-2, with 7 bases fitting TRBD1. This CDR3 spans 14 amino acids. Trimming took 4 bases from V and 7 from J; bases not matched to a gene: 9. Germline loops: CDR1 SEHNR, CDR2 FQNEAQ (reference sequence). The CDR3 DNA reads TGTGCCAGCAGCTCCCCAGGGGGGGGCTCTGGCTACACCTTC. Residues: CASSSPGGGSGYTF.

Only a few counts were recorded for this clonotype. The genes are TRBV14 and TRBJ2-7; D not certain. V gave up 1 base and J gave up 11 bases, with 6 bases separating them. Looked up from germline, CDR1 is SGHDN and CDR2 is FVKESK. This CDR3 has 10 residues. The CDR3 region is CASSQGVEYF. The DNA of the CDR3 is TGTGCCAGCAGCCAAGGGGTGGAGTACTTC. Full variable domain (outside the CDR3, taken from reference TRBV14 and TRBJ2-7): EAGVTQFPSHSVIEKGQTVTLRCDPISGHDNLYWYRRVMGKEIKFLLHFVKESKQDESGMPNNRFLAERTGGTYSTLKVQPAELEDSGVYFCASSQGVEYFGPGTRLTVT.

Turning to this clonotype: An end of the junction does not agree with germline; a read error may underlie this. The gene calls are TRBV10-3 and TRBJ2-1; tentative D call: TRBD2 (5 bases). Germline CDR1 reads ENHRY; CDR2 reads SYGVKD. The CDR3 has 14 amino acids. In DNA form, the CDR3 reads TGTGCCATCAGTGATAACGTTGGAGAGGGAGAGCTGTTCTTC. Protein sequence: CAISDNVGEGELFF.

The chain has TRBV6-5 and TRBJ2-7, with TRBD1 matching 12 bases. The germline gives CDR1 MNHEY, CDR2 SVGAGI. V shed 6 bases and J 3 bases; nucleotides not matched to a gene: 15. The CDR3 is made up of 18 amino acids. DNA of the CDR3: TGTGCCAGCAGGCGGGGGGACAGGGGGCTAACACTGAACTACGAGCAGTACGTC. Protein: CASRRGDRGLTLNYEQYV.

This clonotype was detected a few times. V and J are TRBV29-1 and TRBJ2-7; 7 nucleotides match TRBD1. Trimming took 4 bases from V and 4 from J; bases not matched to a gene: 7. The length of the CDR3 is 13 residues. CDR1 SQVTM and CDR2 ANQGSEA come from the germline V gene. The DNA for the CDR3 is TGCAGCGTTGCCGACAGGGTCCGGTACGAGCAGTACTTC. Encoded protein: CSVADRVRYEQYF.

The table lists this clonotype with many counts. The chain carries TRBV29-1 and TRBJ2-1; D not certain. The CDR3 consists of 12 residues. Germline values: CDR1 SQVTM, CDR2 ANQGSEA. V lost 5 bases, J lost 3 bases, and 8 bases lay in between. CDR3 in amino acids: CSVLQHYNEQFF. The CDR3, as DNA: TGCAGCGTTTTACAGCACTACAATGAGCAGTTCTTC.

This clonotype occurred a few times. The DNA of the CDR3 is TGTGCCAGCAGCTTGATGACAGGGGGCTCTGGAAACACCATATATTTT. This gives the protein CASSLMTGGSGNTIYF. This chain connects TRBV7-2 to TRBJ1-3, with 9 positions matching TRBD1. The V segment lost 3 bases and the J segment 0 bases; nucleotides outside the gene matches: 3. The CDR3 runs to 16 residues. CDR1 is SGHTA, CDR2 FQGNSA, per germline.

This clonotype occurred a few times. Its ends do not fully match the called genes, so a read error is possible. This chain uses TRBV5-1 with TRBJ2-7, with D tentatively TRBD1 or TRBD2 (6 bases each). This CDR3 contains 12 residues. Germline values: CDR1 SGHRS, CDR2 YFSETQ. CDR3 protein: CASSWGAYAQYF. The CDR3 nucleotides read TGCGCCAGCAGCTGGGGGGCTTACGCGCAGTACTTC.

This clonotype was counted a few times. The chain is built from TRBV11-1 and TRBJ2-2; the D gene is possibly TRBD2 (5 bases). Germline-derived CDR1 and CDR2 are SGHAT and FQDESV (reference sequence). The CDR3 contains 13 residues. The V and J ends lost 3 bases and 8 bases respectively, with 10 bases between them. The CDR3 nucleotides read TGTGCCAGCAGCTTTGCGGGTCGGGGGGAGCTGTTTTTT. This encodes CASSFAGRGELFF.

This clonotype came up a few times. The rearrangement joins TRBV5-1 to TRBJ2-5, with D possibly being TRBD1 or TRBD2 (5 bases each). With 4 bases removed from V and 0 bases from J, the gap between germline ends came to 16 bases. The germline V gene encodes CDR1 SGHRS and CDR2 YFSETQ. The CDR3 spans 16 residues. The CDR3 DNA is TGCGCCAGCAGCCCCACGGCTTTGGGACACCAAGAGACCCAGTACTTC. Encoded protein: CASSPTALGHQETQYF.

The rearrangement joins TRBV14 to TRBJ2-7; no firm D call. The CDR3 covers 13 residues. Germline lookup yields CDR1 SGHDN and CDR2 FVKESK. Trimming removed 4 bases at V and 3 bases at J, with 10 bases between. CDR3 sequence: CASSLRHNYEQYF. CDR3 nucleotides: TGTGCCAGCAGCCTCCGACATAACTACGAGCAGTACTTC.

The chain recombines TRBV19 with TRBJ2-7, with D tentatively TRBD2 (6 bases). CDR1 is LNHDA, CDR2 SQIVND, per germline (reference sequence). This CDR3 comprises 16 residues. Trimming shortened V by 6 bases and J by 0 bases, and 18 bases separated the two germline ends. As DNA, the CDR3 is TGTGCCAGTAGGAAAGAAGGCGGGGTGCCCTCCTACGAGCAGTACTTC. Its translation is CASRKEGGVPSYEQYF.